These T cell receptor beta chains were read from a single sample in a study of shared clonotypes between healthy human individuals. Data came from immunoSEQ multiplex PCR; TCRdb stores just in-frame clones and leaves some out. The sample consists of about 1.1 million clones, approximately 80% of them appearing once. The sequenced sample was memory CD4+ T cells from PBMCs. These receptors were collected from a man aged 18 to 29 in good health. Some clones in this sample may be carry-over from other donors' samples. The CDR3 runs from the conserved cysteine through the conserved F or W. Fields, in order: clone size, J gene, V gene, D gene, CDR3 DNA, CDR3 protein. D genes are given only for firm matches. A clone size is listed for some rows: how often the clone was seen (once, few, many), or a class if it is expanded.

size: .
J: TRBJ2-2
V: TRBV27
D: .
DNA: TGTGCCAGCAGGAATGTCGGGGAGCTGTTTTTT
CDR3: CASRNVGELFF

size: .
J: TRBJ1-4
V: TRBV4-2
D: .
DNA: TGTGCCAGCAGCGCGACGGGGGGAAATGAAAAACTGTTTTTT
CDR3: CASSATGGNEKLFF

size: .
J: TRBJ1-2
V: TRBV5-4
D: .
DNA: TGTGCCTGGGGCCGGGGGAACTATGGCTACACCTTC
CDR3: CAWGRGNYGYTF

size: .
J: TRBJ2-1
V: TRBV28
D: TRBD2
DNA: TGTGCCAGCAGTCCGACTAGCGGACTTTACAATGAGCAGTTCTTC
CDR3: CASSPTSGLYNEQFF

size: many
J: TRBJ1-1
V: TRBV28
D: TRBD1
DNA: TGTGCCAGCAGCTTACCGGGACAGGGCTACACTGAAGCTTTCTTT
CDR3: CASSLPGQGYTEAFF

size: .
J: TRBJ2-7
V: TRBV2
D: .
DNA: TGTGCCAGCAGTGAAGCAGGGCCCACCTACTACGAGCAGTACTTC
CDR3: CASSEAGPTYYEQYF

size: few
J: TRBJ1-1
V: TRBV28
D: .
DNA: TGTGCCAGCAGTTCGCGAGTGAACACTGAAGCTTTCTTT
CDR3: CASSSRVNTEAFF

size: .
J: TRBJ1-2
V: TRBV7-2
D: .
DNA: TGTGCCAGCAGCCCCGGGGGGTTTTATGGCTACACCTTC
CDR3: CASSPGGFYGYTF

size: .
J: TRBJ2-7
V: TRBV5-1
D: .
DNA: TGCGCCAGCAGCCCATTGACAGGGAGGGGCTCCTACGAGCAGTACTTC
CDR3: CASSPLTGRGSYEQYF

size: .
J: TRBJ1-1
V: TRBV25-1
D: TRBD1
DNA: TGTGCCAGCAGTGGTGGGACAGGCAAAGCTTTCTTT
CDR3: CASSGGTGKAFF

size: few
J: TRBJ1-1
V: TRBV2
D: TRBD1
DNA: TGTGCCAGCAGACGGGACAGGGGATCGAACACTGAAGCTTTCTTT
CDR3: CASRRDRGSNTEAFF

size: .
J: TRBJ1-2
V: TRBV7-2
D: TRBD1
DNA: TGTGCCAGCAGCCAGGGGGTGGGCTATGGCTACACCTTC
CDR3: CASSQGVGYGYTF

size: .
J: TRBJ1-2
V: TRBV28
D: TRBD1
DNA: TGTGCCAGCGGAGGACAGGGGGCCGGCTACACCTTC
CDR3: CASGGQGAGYTF

size: .
J: TRBJ2-3
V: TRBV11-2
D: TRBD2
DNA: TGTGCCAGCAGCCCTCGAAGGAGACTAGCGACTAGCACAGATACGCAGTATTTT
CDR3: CASSPRRRLATSTDTQYF

size: .
J: TRBJ2-5
V: TRBV7-3
D: .
DNA: TGTGCCAGCAGCCCTCGAGGGACGGAGACCCAGTACTTC
CDR3: CASSPRGTETQYF

size: .
J: TRBJ2-7
V: TRBV6-5
D: TRBD1
DNA: TGTGCCAGCAGTGCTACCGGGACAGGGGGGGACGAGCAGTACTTC
CDR3: CASSATGTGGDEQYF

size: few
J: TRBJ2-7
V: TRBV2
D: .
DNA: TGTGCCAGCACCGGTTCCGGGGACGAGCAGTACTTC
CDR3: CASTGSGDEQYF

size: .
J: TRBJ2-7
V: TRBV5-5
D: TRBD1
DNA: TGTGCCAGCAGCTTGGACGTCGACAGGGGGGTGCAGTACTTC
CDR3: CASSLDVDRGVQYF

size: few
J: TRBJ2-1
V: TRBV7-8
D: .
DNA: TGTGCCAGCAGCTTAAGGCGTTTTCCGACAAATGAGCAGTTCTTC
CDR3: CASSLRRFPTNEQFF

size: .
J: TRBJ1-2
V: TRBV5-1
D: .
DNA: TGCGCCAGCACAATTAGTAGCACGGCCGATGGCTACACCTTC
CDR3: CASTISSTADGYTF

size: .
J: TRBJ2-5
V: TRBV6-5
D: .
DNA: TGTGCCAGCAGTTTGAACCGGGCCCTAAGTTACCCCCAGTACTTC
CDR3: CASSLNRALSYPQYF

size: .
J: TRBJ2-1
V: TRBV7-9
D: .
DNA: TGTGCCAGCAGGTCCGGGACACCCCAGTTCTTC
CDR3: CASRSGTPQFF

size: many
J: TRBJ2-3
V: TRBV29-1
D: TRBD2
DNA: TGCAGCGTTGGGGTTGGCGGGAGAAACACAGATACGCAGTATTTT
CDR3: CSVGVGGRNTDTQYF

size: .
J: TRBJ2-1
V: TRBV5-1
D: TRBD2
DNA: TGCGCCAGCAGCCTTAAAGGTAGCGGGAGCGGGAATGAGCAGTTCTTC
CDR3: CASSLKGSGSGNEQFF

size: .
J: TRBJ1-4
V: TRBV7-6
D: TRBD1
DNA: TGTGCCAGCAGCTTAGAGCCGGTGACAGGGGATAATGAAAAACTGTTTTTT
CDR3: CASSLEPVTGDNEKLFF

size: .
J: TRBJ2-6
V: TRBV5-6
D: .
DNA: TGTGCCAGCAGAGTTGCGTGGGAAAGCTCTGGGGCCAACGTCCTGACTTTC
CDR3: CASRVAWESSGANVLTF

size: .
J: TRBJ2-5
V: TRBV4-2
D: .
DNA: TGTGCCAGCAGCCAAGAAGTGGACGAGACCCAGTACTTC
CDR3: CASSQEVDETQYF

size: once
J: TRBJ2-4
V: TRBV29-1
D: .
DNA: TGCAGCCCAAGGACAGACAAAAACATTCAGTACTTC
CDR3: CSPRTDKNIQYF

size: .
J: TRBJ1-2
V: TRBV2
D: .
DNA: TGTGCCAGCAGGGCAGACTCTAACTATGGCTACACCTTC
CDR3: CASRADSNYGYTF

size: .
J: TRBJ2-7
V: TRBV15
D: .
DNA: TGTGCCACCAGCAGAGAGATGGGGCGGTACGAGCAGTACTTC
CDR3: CATSREMGRYEQYF

size: .
J: TRBJ1-5
V: TRBV28
D: .
DNA: TGTGCCAGCAGTTTATATACCCCGAATCAGCCCCAGCATTTT
CDR3: CASSLYTPNQPQHF

size: few
J: TRBJ1-1
V: TRBV2
D: .
DNA: TGTGCCAGCAGTGAAAATGGGGGTTCTGAAGCTTTCTTT
CDR3: CASSENGGSEAFF

size: once
J: TRBJ2-7
V: TRBV6-5
D: TRBD1
DNA: TGTGCCAGCAGTTTATCCGGACAGGGGAGCTACGAGCAGTACTTC
CDR3: CASSLSGQGSYEQYF

size: .
J: TRBJ1-2
V: TRBV9
D: .
DNA: TGTGCCAGCAGCCCGACTGCAACCGGGGCCTATGGCTACACCTTC
CDR3: CASSPTATGAYGYTF

size: .
J: TRBJ1-1
V: TRBV7-2
D: TRBD1
DNA: TGTGCCAGCAGCTTAGATCCGACACAGGGGACCAAAGCTTTCTTT
CDR3: CASSLDPTQGTKAFF

size: .
J: TRBJ2-1
V: TRBV2
D: .
DNA: TGTGCCAGCACCTTCAGGGGCTCCTACAATGAGCAGTTCTTC
CDR3: CASTFRGSYNEQFF

size: .
J: TRBJ2-7
V: TRBV5-8
D: TRBD1
DNA: TGTGCCAGCAGCACATGGACAGGGGGGTACGAGCAGTACTTC
CDR3: CASSTWTGGYEQYF

size: .
J: TRBJ2-7
V: TRBV7-9
D: TRBD1
DNA: TGTGCCAGCAGCCCAACGGGACAGGGGATCTCCTACGAGCAGTACTTC
CDR3: CASSPTGQGISYEQYF

size: many
J: TRBJ1-2
V: TRBV21-1
D: .
DNA: TGTGCCAGCAGCAAAGCGCACAGGGGCTACACCTTC
CDR3: CASSKAHRGYTF

size: .
J: TRBJ2-7
V: TRBV13
D: .
DNA: TGTGCCAGCAGCCAACGTTGGCTATCCTACGAGCAGTACTTC
CDR3: CASSQRWLSYEQYF

size: few
J: TRBJ2-5
V: TRBV6-1
D: TRBD1
DNA: TGTGCCAGCAGACACCGGGACAGGGGAGAGACCCAGTACTTC
CDR3: CASRHRDRGETQYF

size: few
J: TRBJ2-3
V: TRBV29-1
D: TRBD1
DNA: TGCAGCGTCCCCCCCGGGACAGGGGACACAGATACGCAGTATTTT
CDR3: CSVPPGTGDTDTQYF

size: once
J: TRBJ2-1
V: TRBV7-3
D: TRBD2
DNA: TGTGCCAGCAGCTTAACCGGACTAGCGGGTAATGAGCAGTTCTTC
CDR3: CASSLTGLAGNEQFF

size: .
J: TRBJ2-3
V: TRBV11-3
D: .
DNA: TGTGCCAGCAGCTTGGAATCGGGGACCCTTGGGGCGCAGTATTTT
CDR3: CASSLESGTLGAQYF

size: .
J: TRBJ2-3
V: TRBV29-1
D: .
DNA: TGCAGCGTTGAAGAAGGGGGGGGCACAGATACGCAGTATTTT
CDR3: CSVEEGGGTDTQYF

size: .
J: TRBJ2-7
V: TRBV5-4
D: .
DNA: TGTGCCAGCAGCTTGGATCCGGGACACCCCTACGAGCAGTACTTC
CDR3: CASSLDPGHPYEQYF

size: once
J: TRBJ2-7
V: TRBV4-3
D: .
DNA: TGCGCCAGCAGCCAAGATCACACAGGGAGGACCTACGAGCAGTACTTC
CDR3: CASSQDHTGRTYEQYF

size: .
J: TRBJ1-4
V: TRBV28
D: .
DNA: TGTGCCAGCAGTTTAGGGAGTCAAAAACTGTTTTTT
CDR3: CASSLGSQKLFF

size: .
J: TRBJ2-4
V: TRBV28
D: TRBD2
DNA: TGTGCCAGCAGTAAGTGGGAGGGTCTTTATGGAGCCAAAAACATTCAGTACTTC
CDR3: CASSKWEGLYGAKNIQYF